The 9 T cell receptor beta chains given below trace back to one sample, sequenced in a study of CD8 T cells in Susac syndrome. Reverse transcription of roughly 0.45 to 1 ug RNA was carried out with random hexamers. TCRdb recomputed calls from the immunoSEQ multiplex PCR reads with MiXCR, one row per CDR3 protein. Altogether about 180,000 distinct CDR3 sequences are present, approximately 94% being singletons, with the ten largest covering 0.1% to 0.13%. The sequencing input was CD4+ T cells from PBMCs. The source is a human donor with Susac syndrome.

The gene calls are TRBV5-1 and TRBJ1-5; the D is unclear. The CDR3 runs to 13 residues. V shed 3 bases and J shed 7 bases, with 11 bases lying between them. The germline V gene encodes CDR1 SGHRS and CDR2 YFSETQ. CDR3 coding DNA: TGCGCCAGCAGCTCGTCGGTCGAGCAGCCCCAGCATTTT. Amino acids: CASSSSVEQPQHF.

CDR3 DNA sequence: TGTGCCAGCAGCTTCGGGGAAGCGCAGTACTTC. Its translation: CASSFGEAQYF. The rearrangement joins TRBV7-2 to TRBJ2-7; TRBD2 is a possible D gene (5 bases). The CDR3 is 11 amino acids. The ends were cut back, 3 bases at V and 9 bases at J, with 9 bases in the middle. Germline CDR1 SGHTA, CDR2 FQGNSA.

The CDR3 loop reads CASSPASRFTGELFF. The CDR3 region has the DNA TGCGCCAGCAGCCCCGCCTCCAGGTTCACCGGGGAGCTGTTTTTT. This rearrangement joins TRBV5-1 to TRBJ2-2; D not resolved. Between the trimmed V and J ends, which lost 4 bases and 4 bases, there was a span of 14 bases. CDR1 is SGHRS, CDR2 YFSETQ, per germline. The CDR3 has 15 amino acids.

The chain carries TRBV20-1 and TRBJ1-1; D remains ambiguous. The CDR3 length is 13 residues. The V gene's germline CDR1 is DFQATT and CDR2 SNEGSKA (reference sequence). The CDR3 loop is CTILGTMNTEAFF. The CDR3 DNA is TGCACCATACTAGGAACGATGAACACTGAAGCTTTCTTT.

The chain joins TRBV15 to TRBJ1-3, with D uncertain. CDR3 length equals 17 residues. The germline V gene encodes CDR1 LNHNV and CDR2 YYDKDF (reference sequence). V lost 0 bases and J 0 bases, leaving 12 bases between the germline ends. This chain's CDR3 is CATSRDRTGFSGNTIYF. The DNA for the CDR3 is TGTGCCACCAGCAGAGATCGGACTGGTTTCTCTGGAAACACCATATATTTT.

CDR3 protein: CSARQDSNQPQHF. As DNA, the CDR3 is TGCAGTGCTAGACAGGATAGCAATCAGCCCCAGCATTTT. This rearrangement joins TRBV20-1 to TRBJ1-5; D is unclear. Deletions cut 2 bases from V and 0 bases from J, with 5 bases between. CDR3 length equals 13 residues. Germline V gene sequence: CDR1 DFQATT, CDR2 SNEGSKA (reference sequence).

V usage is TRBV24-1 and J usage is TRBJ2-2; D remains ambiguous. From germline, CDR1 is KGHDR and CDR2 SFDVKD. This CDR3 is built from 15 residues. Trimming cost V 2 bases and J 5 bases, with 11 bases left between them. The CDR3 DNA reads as TGTGCCACCAGTGATTCTGCTACCTTGACCGGGGAGCTGTTTTTT. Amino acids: CATSDSATLTGELFF.

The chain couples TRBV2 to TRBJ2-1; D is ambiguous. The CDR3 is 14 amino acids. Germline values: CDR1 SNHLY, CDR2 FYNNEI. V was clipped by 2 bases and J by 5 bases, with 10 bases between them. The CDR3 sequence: CASSELYKNNEQFF. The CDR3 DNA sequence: TGTGCCAGCAGTGAACTATACAAAAACAATGAGCAGTTCTTC.

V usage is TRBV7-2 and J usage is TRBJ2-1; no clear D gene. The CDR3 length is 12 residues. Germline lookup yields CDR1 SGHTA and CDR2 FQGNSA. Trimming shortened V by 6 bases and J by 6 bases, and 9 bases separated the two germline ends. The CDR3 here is CASSPWANEQFF. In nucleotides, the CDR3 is TGTGCCAGCAGTCCTTGGGCCAATGAGCAGTTCTTC.